These 29 T cell receptor beta chains share one sample of origin, sequenced in a study of cytomegalovirus exposure and HLA in healthy donors. Vbeta (60) and Jbeta (13) primers were used in the PCR. Profiled with immunoSEQ multiplex PCR; TCRdb holds only in-frame clones, not every one. The profile covers 90,000 to 120,000 clones, with 73% appearing a single time and 7% to 8% taken by the ten largest. The sample was PBMCs. These receptors were obtained from a man aged 30-40 years in good health and CMV-seronegative.

The chain is built from TRBV4-2 and TRBJ2-1; D gene uncertain. Germline V lookup: CDR1 LGHNA, CDR2 YNFKEQ. V lost 0 bases and J lost 7, with 13 bases in between. CDR3 length: 15 residues. CDR3 residues: CASSQDGISTNEQFF. Written as DNA, the CDR3 is TGTGCCAGCAGCCAAGATGGTATTAGCACGAATGAGCAGTTCTTC.

V and J are TRBV23-1 and TRBJ1-6; perhaps TRBD1 as D (6 bases). TRBV23-1 is annotated as an ORF whose role is uncertain. V lost 3 bases to trimming and J lost 10 bases, with 19 bases between them. The CDR3 sequence is 16 residues long. CDR3 region: CASSHPHREVGSPLHF. Here the CDR3 DNA reads TGCGCCAGCAGTCACCCCCACAGGGAAGTTGGGTCACCCCTCCACTTT.

V is TRBV2 and J is TRBJ2-5; D may be TRBD2 (5 bases). Germline-derived CDR1 and CDR2 are SNHLY and FYNNEI. CDR3 length: 17 residues. Trimming took off 4 bases at V and 5 bases at J, with 23 bases between the two ends. CDR3 protein: CASSVLPRAAFGETQYF. CDR3 nucleotide sequence: TGTGCCAGCAGTGTACTGCCGAGAGCGGCGTTCGGGGAGACCCAGTACTTC. The entire variable domain, with the rest obtained from reference TRBV2 and TRBJ2-5, is as follows: EPEVTQTPSHQVTQMGQEVILRCVPISNHLYFYWYRQILGQKVEFLVSFYNNEISEKSEIFDDQFSVERPDGSNFTLKIRSTKLEDSAMYFCASSVLPRAAFGETQYFGPGTRLLVL.

The chain employs TRBV6-1 and TRBJ1-4, with 11 positions matching TRBD1. The CDR3 contains 17 residues. The germline V gene encodes CDR1 MNHNS and CDR2 SASEGT. The V and J ends lost 4 bases and 3 bases, in that order; junction bases with no gene match: 7. CDR3 sequence: CASSVSGTGGSNEKLFF. CDR3 sequence (DNA): TGTGCCAGCAGTGTATCCGGGACAGGGGGGTCTAATGAAAAACTGTTTTTT.

The chain links TRBV7-2 to TRBJ2-7; TRBD1 matches 8 bases. The CDR3 extends over 16 amino acids. From germline, CDR1 is SGHTA and CDR2 FQGNSA. The ends lost 5 bases at V and 5 bases at J; junction bases unmatched: 14. This CDR3 reads CASSPVWAGTGDEQYF. Here the CDR3 DNA reads TGTGCCAGCAGCCCCGTGTGGGCCGGGACAGGAGACGAGCAGTACTTC.

V and J are TRBV5-1 and TRBJ2-5; D may be TRBD2 (7 bases). Germline V CDR1 and CDR2: SGHRS, YFSETQ. The CDR3 contains 14 residues. The V end was cut by 7 bases, the J end by 2 bases, with 15 bases between. CDR3 loop: CASAGGRRQETQYF. The CDR3 DNA follows: TGCGCCAGCGCCGGGGGGCGGAGGCAAGAGACCCAGTACTTC.

Turning to this clone: One end of the junction is discordant with germline, which a read error may explain. The J gene is TRBJ2-7, the V gene TRBV10-3; TRBD1 aligns across 7 bases. The CDR3 has 14 amino acids. Germline CDR1 and CDR2: ENHRY and SYGVKD. CDR3 nucleotides: TGTGCCATACGATCCGGGACAGATAACACCGAGCCGTACTTC. This sequence encodes CAIRSGTDNTEPYF.

Only one count was recorded for this clone. The chain links TRBV30 to TRBJ2-1; D not certain. The CDR3 sequence is 14 residues long. CDR1 and CDR2 (germline): GTSNPN, SVGIG (reference sequence). The V end lost 0 bases, the J end lost 0 bases, and 6 bases lay between the germline ends. CDR3 in amino acids: CAWSVQHSYNEQFF. The CDR3 region has the DNA TGTGCCTGGAGTGTACAACACTCCTACAATGAGCAGTTCTTC.

V usage is TRBV5-6 and J usage is TRBJ2-1; D remains ambiguous. Trimming shortened V by 4 bases and J by 8 bases, and 10 bases separated the two germline ends. Per germline, CDR1 SGHDT and CDR2 YYEEEE. CDR3 size: 12 residues. CDR3 DNA sequence: TGTGCCAGCAGCCTGGTTGCGGATGAGCAGTTCTTC. It yields the protein CASSLVADEQFF.

The V call is TRBV6-1, the J call TRBJ1-2, with D possibly TRBD1 on 6 matching bases. CDR3 length: 14 residues. V was clipped by 3 bases and J by 7 bases, with 15 bases between them. The germline V gene has CDR1 MNHNS and CDR2 SASEGT. The CDR3 protein is CASSDQGRGSGYTF. In DNA form, the CDR3 reads TGTGCCAGCAGTGATCAGGGGAGAGGCTCTGGCTACACCTTC.

The CDR3 reads CASSFYGTGDYYGYTF. CDR3 nucleotides: TGTGCCAGCAGCTTTTACGGGACAGGCGATTACTATGGCTACACCTTC. The V and J genes are TRBV5-8 and TRBJ1-2; 8 bases are a match to TRBD1. The CDR3 is made up of 16 amino acids. The germline CDR1 and CDR2 sequences are SGHTS and YDEGEE. The ends lost 2 bases at V and 3 bases at J; junction bases unmatched: 9.

The chain joins TRBV6-1 to TRBJ1-5; D gene uncertain. The CDR3 loop spans 14 amino acids. Germline lookup yields CDR1 MNHNS and CDR2 SASEGT. V dropped 1 base and J dropped 4 bases, with 8 bases sitting between them. CDR3 in amino acids: CASSEVYDNQPQHF. The CDR3 DNA is TGTGCCAGCAGTGAAGTCTACGATAATCAGCCCCAGCATTTT.

This clone was observed a single time. V usage is TRBV9 and J usage is TRBJ1-5; D is perhaps TRBD1 (5 bases). Germline V gives CDR1 SGDLS, CDR2 YYNGEE. This CDR3 has 17 amino acids. V was cut by 3 bases and J by 0 bases, with 16 bases left in between. CDR3 DNA sequence: TGTGCCAGCAGCGAGATATGCAGGGACTATAGCAATCAGCCCCAGCATTTT. Residues: CASSEICRDYSNQPQHF. Complete variable domain (other parts from reference TRBV9 and TRBJ1-5): DSGVTQTPKHLITATGQRVTLRCSPRSGDLSVYWYQQSLDQGLQFLIQYYNGEERAKGNILERFSAQQFPDLHSELNLSSLELGDSALYFCASSEICRDYSNQPQHFGDGTRLSIL.

The chain carries TRBV2 and TRBJ2-7, with 7 bases identical to TRBD1. Trimming took 7 bases from V and 3 from J; bases not matched to a gene: 9. The CDR3 contains 14 residues. Germline V gene lookup returns CDR1 SNHLY and CDR2 FYNNEI. The CDR3 DNA reads TGTGCCAGCAACCCCGACAGGGCGAGCTACGAGCAGTACTTC. The encoded protein is CASNPDRASYEQYF. Full variable domain (outside the CDR3, taken from reference TRBV2 and TRBJ2-7): EPEVTQTPSHQVTQMGQEVILRCVPISNHLYFYWYRQILGQKVEFLVSFYNNEISEKSEIFDDQFSVERPDGSNFTLKIRSTKLEDSAMYFCASNPDRASYEQYFGPGTRLTVT.

The sample holds one count of this clone. The chain recombines TRBV7-2 with TRBJ2-7; the D gene is possibly TRBD1 (5 bases). The CDR3 covers 13 residues. The V and J ends lost 1 base and 12 bases respectively, with 16 bases between them. Germline assignment: CDR1 SGHTA and CDR2 FQGNSA. The CDR3 protein is CASSLDQGRPLYF. Here the CDR3 DNA reads TGTGCCAGCAGCTTAGACCAGGGCCGACCTCTGTACTTC. The complete variable domain, with remaining parts taken from reference TRBV7-2 and TRBJ2-7, reads GAGVSQSPSNKVTEKGKDVELRCDPISGHTALYWYRQSLGQGLEFLIYFQGNSAPDKSGLPSDRFSAERTGGSVSTLTIQRTQQEDSAVYLCASSLDQGRPLYFGPGTRLTVT.

The chain combines TRBV18 with TRBJ2-2; TRBD1 matches at 7 bases. Germline loops: CDR1 KGHSH, CDR2 LQKENI. V was clipped by 2 bases and J by 4 bases; unmatched bases: 7. The CDR3 spans 16 residues. The CDR3 loop reads CASSPEGARGTGELFF. The CDR3 coding sequence is TGTGCCAGCTCACCAGAGGGGGCACGGGGCACCGGGGAGCTGTTTTTT.

This clone showed up just a few times. This chain connects TRBV30 to TRBJ2-7, with 8 bases aligning to TRBD1. The CDR3 covers 16 residues. The V and J ends lost 3 bases and 4 bases, in that order; junction bases with no gene match: 14. CDR1 GTSNPN and CDR2 SVGIG come from the germline V gene (reference sequence). CDR3: CAWSARPFDRGYEQYF. CDR3 coding DNA: TGTGCCTGGAGCGCGCGCCCATTTGACAGGGGTTACGAGCAGTACTTC.

V is TRBV4-1 and J is TRBJ2-7, with 9 bases identical to TRBD1. The CDR3 runs 17 residues. Trimming took 4 bases from V and 2 from J; bases not matched to a gene: 12. Germline V CDR1 and CDR2: MGHRA, YSYEKL. The CDR3 reads CASSLGTGFQGAYEQYF. CDR3 in DNA: TGCGCCAGCAGCCTTGGGACAGGGTTTCAGGGAGCCTACGAGCAGTACTTC.

The chain recombines TRBV30 with TRBJ2-3; 8 bases align to TRBD2. This CDR3 is 16 amino acids long. The trim removed 1 base at V and 2 bases at J, leaving 8 bases unmatched. Germline CDR1 GTSNPN, CDR2 SVGIG (reference sequence). The CDR3 region is CAWSAPRTSLTDTQYF. CDR3 sequence (DNA): TGTGCCTGGAGTGCCCCCCGGACTAGCCTCACAGATACGCAGTATTTT.

The rearrangement uses TRBV2 and TRBJ2-3; TRBD2 aligns across 7 bases. Germline CDR1 and CDR2: SNHLY and FYNNEI. The J segment lost 1 base and the V segment lost 6 bases, leaving 7 bases of the junction unmatched. This CDR3 comprises 15 residues. The CDR3 sequence: CASRWGRAGTDTQYF. The CDR3 DNA follows: TGTGCCAGCAGGTGGGGGAGGGCCGGCACAGATACGCAGTATTTT. Using reference TRBV2 and TRBJ2-3 for the parts outside the CDR3, the full variable domain is EPEVTQTPSHQVTQMGQEVILRCVPISNHLYFYWYRQILGQKVEFLVSFYNNEISEKSEIFDDQFSVERPDGSNFTLKIRSTKLEDSAMYFCASRWGRAGTDTQYFGPGTRLTVL.

The J gene is TRBJ1-4, the V gene TRBV5-4, with a possible D match to TRBD1 (6 bases). The CDR3 is made up of 15 amino acids. Germline V CDR1 and CDR2: SGHNT, YYREEE (reference sequence). V lost 3 bases and J 5 bases, leaving 14 bases between the germline ends. The chain's CDR3 is CASSYPGEGNEKLFF. The CDR3 nucleotides are TGTGCCAGCAGCTACCCAGGGGAAGGGAATGAAAAACTGTTTTTT.

In its sample, this clone was seen once. The V gene is TRBV28, the J gene TRBJ1-1; D is ambiguous. The CDR3 totals 14 residues. V lost 2 bases and J 5 bases, leaving 12 bases between the germline ends. Germline values: CDR1 MDHEN, CDR2 SYDVKM. The CDR3 coding sequence is TGTGCCAGCAGTTTACGCGGGCGGGGAACTGAAGCTTTCTTT. Translating gives CASSLRGRGTEAFF.

This chain joins TRBV5-4 and TRBJ2-2, with 13 positions matching TRBD2. J was trimmed by 6 bases and V by 3 bases; bases with no gene match: 5. The CDR3 runs to 16 residues. Germline V gives CDR1 SGHNT, CDR2 YYREEE (reference sequence). The CDR3: CASSWKLAGGPGELFF. CDR3 in DNA: TGTGCCAGCAGCTGGAAACTAGCGGGGGGGCCCGGGGAGCTGTTTTTT.

The chain carries TRBV6-6 and TRBJ1-3; 7 nucleotides agree with TRBD1. Germline CDR1 is MNHNY and CDR2 is SVGAGI (reference sequence). V lost 4 bases, J lost 7 bases, and 10 bases stayed unmatched. The CDR3 length is 15 residues. As DNA, the CDR3 is TGTGCCAGCAGTTCCTCGGGGACAGTCGGGAACACCATATATTTT. It translates to CASSSSGTVGNTIYF.

The rearrangement joins TRBV28 to TRBJ2-3; a weak D match, TRBD2 (7 bases). This CDR3 has 19 amino acids. Trimming removed 5 bases from V and 4 bases from J, with 28 bases in between. Germline-derived CDR1 and CDR2 are MDHEN and SYDVKM. The CDR3, as DNA: TGTGCCAGCAGTCTTACCACTGGGGGGCCAGGAGGGAGGGCAGATACGCAGTATTTT. Amino acid sequence: CASSLTTGGPGGRADTQYF.

This clone was observed a single time. The chain uses TRBV2 and TRBJ2-1, with a tentative D call TRBD1 (7 bases). The CDR3 has 11 amino acids. Between the trimmed V and J ends, which lost 4 bases and 15 bases, there was a span of 13 bases. Germline CDR1 is SNHLY and CDR2 is FYNNEI. The CDR3: CASSAGTAGFF. The CDR3 nucleotides are TGTGCCAGCAGTGCCGGGACAGCGGGGTTCTTC.

This clone was recorded only once. The gene calls are TRBV29-1 and TRBJ2-7; maybe TRBD2 (5 bases). The V and J ends lost 4 bases and 3 bases respectively, with 13 bases between them. The CDR3 is made up of 13 amino acids. CDR1 and CDR2 (germline): SQVTM, ANQGSEA. CDR3 in amino acids: CSVVLRASYEQYF. In DNA form, the CDR3 reads TGCAGCGTTGTCTTGCGGGCTAGCTACGAGCAGTACTTC.

The CDR3 here is CASSPSQASNQPQHF. The CDR3 DNA follows: TGTGCCAGCTCACCAAGTCAGGCTAGCAATCAGCCCCAGCATTTT. The chain joins TRBV18 to TRBJ1-5; D uncertain. The CDR3 consists of 15 residues. The V gene lost 2 bases and the J gene lost 0 bases, with 8 bases spanning the gap. Germline assignment: CDR1 KGHSH and CDR2 LQKENI.

V gene TRBV27 combines with J gene TRBJ2-1, with 12 bases lining up with TRBD1. Per germline, CDR1 MNHEY and CDR2 SMNVEV (reference sequence). Germline trimming cut 5 bases from V and 2 bases from J; bases unmatched to any gene: 7. This CDR3 region has 17 residues. The CDR3 coding sequence is TGTGCCAGCAGTAGAGCCGGGACAGGGGGCGCCTACAATGAGCAGTTCTTC. Translated: CASSRAGTGGAYNEQFF.